Given below is one T cell receptor beta chain in context. The antigen is not known. With V trimmed by 0 bases and J by 5 bases, 8 bases remained unmatched. This CDR3 region has 17 residues. Germline CDR1 is SGHAT and CDR2 is FQNNGV. The sample comes from a study of cytomegalovirus exposure and HLA in healthy donors. PCR primers comprised 60 Vbeta and 13 Jbeta primers. Assay used: immunoSEQ multiplex PCR; TCRdb lists only in-frame clones, some missing. The repertoire holds around 200,000 clones, with 70% to 75% as singletons. Findings and caveats of the study: A few V segments could not be told apart, such as TRBV6-2 and TRBV6-3, and were left out.

The chain joins TRBV11-2 to TRBJ1-1; 11 positions match TRBD1. The clonotype originates from a man aged 25-45 years in good health and CMV-seropositive. Sequenced sample: PBMCs. CDR3 in amino acids: CASSLEPGDRGWTEAFF. The CDR3 bases are TGTGCCAGCAGCTTAGAGCCGGGGGACAGGGGGTGGACTGAAGCTTTCTTT.